These 27 T cell receptor beta chains were all obtained from the same sample, sequenced in a study of T cell responses to AZD1222 COVID-19 vaccine (dated by TCRdb to the early 2020s). The library was prepared using the immunoSEQ multiplex PCR assay. The immuneACCESS repertoire file appears here via TCRdb, limited to in-frame rearrangements. These files lack a portion of the clones; in checked studies, under half of the deficit traces to unresolved V genes, and the cause of the others is not known. Recorded for this sample are approximately 140,000 clones; more than 70% of them occurred a single time. The top ten clones comprise over 13% of the sample. Explained via the paper, the time point label denotes: baseline before first vaccination. The source material was peripheral blood, sampled on day 0 of AZD1222 vaccination. Source of these receptors: an adult in good health.

The chain couples TRBV9 to TRBJ1-5; the D is unclear. Trimming left V 0 bases short and J 6 bases short, with 7 bases between. Germline values: CDR1 SGDLS, CDR2 YYNGEE. CDR3 size: 13 residues. CDR3 coding DNA: TGTGCCAGCAGCGTAGGGACCCGTCAGCCCCAGCATTTT. Translating it yields CASSVGTRQPQHF.

The chain links TRBV6-6 to TRBJ1-1, with TRBD1 matching over 7 bases. The germline V gene encodes CDR1 MNHNY and CDR2 SVGAGI (reference sequence). The ends lost 6 bases at V and 0 bases at J; junction bases unmatched: 4. The CDR3 length is 14 residues. The CDR3 loop is CASRPDRLNTEAFF. The CDR3 nucleotides are TGTGCCAGCAGACCGGACAGGTTGAACACTGAAGCTTTCTTT.

The V gene is TRBV5-4, the J gene TRBJ1-3; D uncertain. The length of the CDR3 is 15 residues. Germline V gene sequence: CDR1 SGHNT, CDR2 YYREEE (reference sequence). The ends were cut back, 0 bases at V and 3 bases at J, with 10 bases in the middle. This chain's CDR3 is CASSLDGRIGNTIYF. In DNA, the CDR3 is TGTGCCAGCAGCTTGGACGGACGTATTGGAAACACCATATATTTT.

CDR3 in amino acids: CATSDSGAGSYNEQFF. The CDR3 bases are TGTGCCACCAGTGATTCCGGAGCGGGCTCCTACAATGAGCAGTTCTTC. V usage is TRBV24-1 and J usage is TRBJ2-1; TRBD2 might be the D (6 bases). CDR1 is KGHDR, CDR2 SFDVKD, per germline. This CDR3 contains 16 residues. Trimming cost V 2 bases and J 0 bases, with 10 bases left between them.

This clone occurred a few times. The chain uses TRBV24-1 and TRBJ1-2; 9 positions match TRBD1. The J segment lost 10 bases and the V segment lost 4 bases, leaving 6 bases of the junction unmatched. Germline CDR1 reads KGHDR; CDR2 reads SFDVKD. The CDR3 spans 13 residues. The CDR3, as DNA: TGTGCCACCAGTGACCCCGGGACAGGGTTCTACACCTTC. Residues: CATSDPGTGFYTF.

V is TRBV4-1 and J is TRBJ1-5; D ambiguous. V was trimmed by 0 bases and J by 10 bases, leaving 16 bases between them. The CDR3 is 15 amino acids. Looked up from germline, CDR1 is MGHRA and CDR2 is YSYEKL. The CDR3 protein is CASSQDRQATLPQHF. The CDR3 bases are TGCGCCAGCAGCCAAGATCGGCAGGCGACCCTCCCCCAGCATTTT.

This chain joins TRBV5-6 and TRBJ2-1; D tentatively reads TRBD1 or TRBD2 (5 bases each). V was clipped by 1 base and J by 6 bases, with 14 bases between them. CDR3 length: 15 residues. The germline V gene encodes CDR1 SGHDT and CDR2 YYEEEE. The CDR3 sequence: CASSLFGPGLNEQFF. The CDR3, as DNA: TGTGCCAGCAGCTTGTTCGGTCCGGGGCTCAATGAGCAGTTCTTC.

The chain joins TRBV4-3 to TRBJ1-2; D remains ambiguous. The ends were cut back, 1 base at V and 6 bases at J, with 18 bases in the middle. CDR1 is LGHNA, CDR2 YSLEER, per germline. The CDR3 is 16 residues long. As DNA, the CDR3 is TGCGCCAGCAGCCAAGGGAGACAATGGGGATATGATGGCTACACCTTC. It is translated as CASSQGRQWGYDGYTF.

This clone was picked up one time. V is TRBV7-3 and J is TRBJ1-1, with 8 bases aligning to TRBD1. J lost 1 base, V lost 6 bases, and 7 bases had no gene match. The CDR3 is 15 residues long. Looked up from germline, CDR1 is SGHTA and CDR2 is FQGTGA. In DNA form, the CDR3 reads TGTGCCAGCAGTCTCCAGGGGGCGCAGAACACTGAAGCTTTCTTT. It codes for CASSLQGAQNTEAFF.

The CDR3 protein is CASSLEGLAGAAVGTQYF. The CDR3 DNA is TGCGCCAGCAGCCTCGAGGGACTAGCGGGGGCGGCAGTCGGGACCCAGTACTTC. The genes are TRBV5-1 and TRBJ2-5; 14 bases fit TRBD2. J lost 7 bases, V lost 4 bases, and 15 bases had no gene match. The CDR3 has 18 amino acids. Germline V gene data show CDR1 as SGHRS and CDR2 as YFSETQ.

V usage is TRBV7-9 and J usage is TRBJ1-6; D is undetermined. CDR1 SEHNR and CDR2 FQNEAQ come from the germline V gene (reference sequence). V was clipped by 3 bases and J by 5 bases, with 8 bases between them. The CDR3 sequence is 14 residues long. In DNA, the CDR3 is TGTGCCAGCAGCTTGGATACCGATAATTCACCCCTCCACTTT. Its translation: CASSLDTDNSPLHF.

V usage is TRBV18 and J usage is TRBJ1-2, with no clear D. V was clipped by 9 bases and J by 1 base, with 12 bases between them. Germline CDR1 is KGHSH and CDR2 is LQKENI. This CDR3 has 13 residues. The CDR3 bases are TGTGCCAGTCTTGAGACGGGTAACTATGGCTACACCTTC. It encodes CASLETGNYGYTF.

In its sample, this clone is medium-sized (0.01 to 0.1%). This CDR3 is CASSSLTEGGTTVQYF. CDR3 DNA: TGTGCCAGCAGCTCCCTGACTGAGGGGGGAACGACCGTGCAGTACTTC. This chain uses TRBV7-9 with TRBJ2-7; TRBD1 or TRBD2 may be the D gene (6 bases each). The germline V gene encodes CDR1 SEHNR and CDR2 FQNEAQ (reference sequence). The CDR3 length is 16 residues. V lost 4 bases, J lost 9 bases, and 25 bases lay in between. The entire variable domain, with the rest obtained from reference TRBV7-9 and TRBJ2-7, is as follows: DTGVSQNPRHKITKRGQNVTFRCDPISEHNRLYWYRQTLGQGPEFLTYFQNEAQLEKSRLLSDRFSAERPKGSFSTLEIQRTEQGDSAMYLCASSSLTEGGTTVQYFGPGTRLTVT.

The J gene is TRBJ2-7, the V gene TRBV5-1; the D gene could be TRBD1 or TRBD2 (5 bases each). In germline, CDR1 is SGHRS, CDR2 YFSETQ. The CDR3 covers 14 residues. V was cut by 1 base and J by 3 bases, with 11 bases left in between. The CDR3 spells CASSLRGEGYEQYF. The CDR3 nucleotides read TGCGCCAGCAGCTTGAGAGGGGAAGGCTACGAGCAGTACTTC.

The chain uses TRBV30 and TRBJ1-2; 10 nucleotides match TRBD1. Germline loops: CDR1 GTSNPN, CDR2 SVGIG (reference sequence). The V segment lost 3 bases and the J segment 4 bases; nucleotides outside the gene matches: 8. The CDR3 totals 15 residues. The CDR3 protein is CAWSRGTGVGYGYTF. CDR3 DNA: TGTGCCTGGAGCCGGGGGACAGGGGTGGGCTATGGCTACACCTTC.

The J gene is TRBJ1-2, the V gene TRBV7-2; D perhaps matches TRBD1 (6 bases). Germline CDR1 reads SGHTA; CDR2 reads FQGNSA. Trimming took off 6 bases at V and 6 bases at J, with 14 bases between the two ends. The CDR3 length is 13 residues. In DNA, the CDR3 is TGTGCCAGCAGGTCCAACAGGGATAATGGCTACACCTTC. Protein sequence: CASRSNRDNGYTF.

V is TRBV14 and J is TRBJ2-4, with D unresolved. Per the germline V gene, CDR1 is SGHDN and CDR2 is FVKESK. The CDR3 length is 11 residues. V gave up 4 bases and J gave up 9 bases, with 7 bases separating them. This CDR3 is CASSPGFIQYF. CDR3 in DNA: TGTGCCAGCAGCCCCGGCTTCATTCAGTACTTC.

CDR3 DNA: TGTGCCAGCAGCGATGTTTATTCCCGGCGTGGCTACACCTTC. Protein: CASSDVYSRRGYTF. The V gene is TRBV6-5, the J gene TRBJ1-2; D gene unclear. With 6 bases removed from V and 7 bases from J, the gap between germline ends came to 18 bases. The CDR3 has 14 residues. Looked up from germline, CDR1 is MNHEY and CDR2 is SVGAGI.

CDR3 in DNA: TGTGCCAGCAGCCTACTCAGTGGCCCCTACAATGAGCAGTTCTTC. The encoded protein is CASSLLSGPYNEQFF. The chain combines TRBV7-9 with TRBJ2-1; no clear D gene. CDR3 length: 15 residues. Per the germline V gene, CDR1 is SEHNR and CDR2 is FQNEAQ (reference sequence). V shed 5 bases and J shed 2 bases, with 13 bases lying between them.

The V gene is TRBV24-1, the J gene TRBJ2-3; 8 nucleotides line up with TRBD2. In germline, CDR1 is KGHDR, CDR2 SFDVKD. The CDR3 is made up of 13 amino acids. The V and J ends lost 7 bases and 2 bases, in that order; junction bases with no gene match: 1. This chain's CDR3 is CATRTSVTDTQYF. In DNA form, the CDR3 reads TGTGCCACCAGGACTAGCGTCACAGATACGCAGTATTTT.

The rearrangement links TRBV18 to TRBJ2-3; 10 nucleotides line up with TRBD2. The germline CDR1 and CDR2 sequences are KGHSH and LQKENI. The V gene end was trimmed by 3 bases and the J gene end by 0 bases; junction bases not matched to a gene: 3. This CDR3 has 16 amino acids. CDR3 in amino acids: CASSPQAGGSTDTQYF. CDR3 in DNA: TGTGCCAGCTCACCCCAAGCGGGGGGGAGCACAGATACGCAGTATTTT.

The J gene is TRBJ1-1, the V gene TRBV5-1, with 9 bases identical to TRBD1. The CDR3 runs to 15 residues. The junction had 10 bases not matched to a gene; V was cut back by 4 bases and J by 6 bases. Germline V lookup: CDR1 SGHRS, CDR2 YFSETQ. The CDR3 bases are TGCGCCAGCAGCAGTGACAGGGGGTTCGTGGCTGAAGCTTTCTTT. Encoded protein: CASSSDRGFVAEAFF.

The J gene is TRBJ1-2, the V gene TRBV7-8; 7 bases map to TRBD1. Germline assignment: CDR1 SGHVS and CDR2 FQNEAQ. V lost 2 bases and J lost 8; bases outside the gene matches: 5. The CDR3 runs to 13 residues. CDR3 amino acids: CASSLTTGSGYTF. DNA for the CDR3: TGTGCCAGCAGCTTAACGACAGGGAGCGGCTACACCTTC.

The sample holds one count of this clone. The rearrangement links TRBV7-2 to TRBJ2-7, with TRBD2 matching over 13 bases. Losses at the gene ends were 4 bases for V and 10 bases for J; bases not matched to a gene: 10. From germline, CDR1 is SGHTA and CDR2 FQGNSA. The CDR3 extends over 15 amino acids. Here the CDR3 reads CASSSAGTSGDLQYF. DNA of the CDR3: TGTGCCAGCAGCTCCGCCGGGACTAGCGGGGACCTCCAGTACTTC.

V is TRBV2 and J is TRBJ2-6; D unresolved. The germline V gene has CDR1 SNHLY and CDR2 FYNNEI. CDR3 length: 12 amino acids. V was cut by 2 bases and J by 5 bases, with 1 base left in between. For the CDR3, the DNA is TGTGCCAGCAGTGAAAGGGCCAACGTCCTGACTTTC. It codes for CASSERANVLTF.

This chain uses TRBV9 with TRBJ2-1; 10 positions agree with TRBD2. This CDR3 is 16 amino acids long. Germline V gene data show CDR1 as SGDLS and CDR2 as YYNGEE. Germline trimming cut 0 bases from V and 3 bases from J; bases unmatched to any gene: 3. The CDR3, as DNA: TGTGCCAGCAGCGTAGTAGCGGGGGGTGACTACAATGAGCAGTTCTTC. This encodes CASSVVAGGDYNEQFF.

The chain carries TRBV29-1 and TRBJ1-6, with 11 bases fitting TRBD1. Germline V gene sequence: CDR1 SQVTM, CDR2 ANQGSEA. V lost 5 bases, J lost 8 bases, and 2 bases stayed unmatched. This CDR3 is built from 13 residues. Written as DNA, the CDR3 is TGCAGCGTTCGGACAGGGGGCGATTCACCCCTCCACTTT. Amino acid sequence: CSVRTGGDSPLHF.